The next 22 T cell receptor beta chains were all read from a single sample in a study of blood T cell repertoires in COVID-19. The repertoire was sequenced with immunoSEQ multiplex PCR; TCRdb's copy has only in-frame clones and lacks some. This sample carries approximately 31,000 clones, over 85% of them seen once, and the ten largest clones take about 0.99%. Sequencing used peripheral blood. The origin of the receptors is a male donor with active COVID-19.

The chain joins TRBV2 to TRBJ1-3; no firm D call. The CDR3 is 19 amino acids. Trimming shortened V by 5 bases and J by 0 bases, and 23 bases separated the two germline ends. Germline CDR1 is SNHLY and CDR2 is FYNNEI. CDR3 coding DNA: TGTGCCAGCAGTCCCCGCGTCGGGTATGGGTCTCCCTCTGGAAACACCATATATTTT. Translating gives CASSPRVGYGSPSGNTIYF.

CDR3: CASSSGQAISGNTIYF. Here the CDR3 DNA reads TGTGCCAGCAGTTCAGGACAGGCGATCTCTGGAAACACCATATATTTT. The chain carries TRBV6-5 and TRBJ1-3; TRBD1 matches 7 bases. The CDR3 totals 16 residues. V lost 4 bases, J lost 0 bases, and 6 bases stayed unmatched. The germline V gene encodes CDR1 MNHEY and CDR2 SVGAGI.

The genes are TRBV5-6 and TRBJ1-4, with D perhaps TRBD1 (6 bases). V gave up 2 bases and J gave up 5 bases, with 13 bases separating them. Looked up from germline, CDR1 is SGHDT and CDR2 is YYEEEE. The CDR3 consists of 15 residues. In nucleotides, the CDR3 is TGTGCCAGCAGCTTAAGGGTCACAGGGAATGAAAAACTGTTTTTT. Its translation: CASSLRVTGNEKLFF.

V is TRBV2 and J is TRBJ2-7, with D perhaps TRBD1 (5 bases). V was clipped by 6 bases and J by 0 bases, with 15 bases between them. The CDR3 extends over 15 amino acids. CDR1 SNHLY and CDR2 FYNNEI come from the germline V gene. Here the CDR3 reads CASSVRQTISYEQYF. The DNA of the CDR3 is TGTGCCAGCAGCGTCCGACAGACCATCTCCTACGAGCAGTACTTC. Full variable domain (remainder filled in from reference TRBV2 and TRBJ2-7): EPEVTQTPSHQVTQMGQEVILRCVPISNHLYFYWYRQILGQKVEFLVSFYNNEISEKSEIFDDQFSVERPDGSNFTLKIRSTKLEDSAMYFCASSVRQTISYEQYFGPGTRLTVT.

The J gene is TRBJ1-4, the V gene TRBV7-2; D is unclear. Trimming removed 1 base from V and 3 bases from J, with 9 bases in between. The germline V gene has CDR1 SGHTA and CDR2 FQGNSA. CDR3 length: 15 amino acids. This chain's CDR3 is CASSLGYSSNEKLFF. The CDR3 DNA reads as TGTGCCAGCAGCTTAGGTTACTCGTCTAATGAAAAACTGTTTTTT.

Here the CDR3 reads CASSWGGRMDNEQFF. CDR3 nucleotide sequence: TGCGCCAGCAGCTGGGGGGGGCGCATGGACAATGAGCAGTTCTTC. V gene TRBV4-3 combines with J gene TRBJ2-1, with D perhaps TRBD2 (7 bases). Germline CDR1 LGHNA, CDR2 YSLEER. This CDR3 region has 15 residues. V shed 5 bases and J shed 5 bases, with 16 bases lying between them.

The V gene is TRBV13, the J gene TRBJ2-1; D is perhaps TRBD2 (5 bases). Germline V gene lookup returns CDR1 PRHDT and CDR2 FYEKMQ (reference sequence). The V end lost 5 bases, the J end lost 6 bases, and 14 bases lay between the germline ends. The CDR3 extends over 14 amino acids. The CDR3 sequence is CASSHTSPLNEQFF. In DNA form, the CDR3 reads TGTGCCAGCAGCCACACTAGTCCCCTCAATGAGCAGTTCTTC.

The chain uses TRBV5-1 and TRBJ2-7, with TRBD2 identical over 8 bases. The CDR3 extends over 16 amino acids. CDR1 SGHRS and CDR2 YFSETQ come from the germline V gene. V trimming: 4 bases; J trimming: 3 bases; junction bases outside the gene matches: 12. The CDR3 DNA follows: TGCGCCAGCAGCCGGGGGGGATTGGACAGCGACTACGAGCAGTACTTC. It encodes CASSRGGLDSDYEQYF.

This clone has only a few counts. The chain employs TRBV7-2 and TRBJ1-2, with 10 positions matching TRBD1. V was clipped by 5 bases and J by 4 bases; unmatched bases: 10. Looked up from germline, CDR1 is SGHTA and CDR2 is FQGNSA. The CDR3 runs to 16 residues. CDR3 loop: CASSRGGGTGVYGYTF. The CDR3 DNA is TGTGCCAGCAGCCGCGGCGGAGGGACAGGGGTCTATGGCTACACCTTC. Complete variable domain (other parts from reference TRBV7-2 and TRBJ1-2): GAGVSQSPSNKVTEKGKDVELRCDPISGHTALYWYRQSLGQGLEFLIYFQGNSAPDKSGLPSDRFSAERTGGSVSTLTIQRTQQEDSAVYLCASSRGGGTGVYGYTFGSGTRLTVV.

The CDR3 sequence: CASSPRTSYEQYF. As DNA, the CDR3 is TGTGCCAGCTCACCCAGGACTTCCTACGAGCAGTACTTC. J is TRBJ2-7 and V is TRBV18, with a tentative D call TRBD2 (5 bases). This CDR3 region has 13 residues. The germline gives CDR1 KGHSH, CDR2 LQKENI. V was clipped by 3 bases and J by 1 base, with 7 bases between them.

This chain joins TRBV4-3 and TRBJ2-3; tentatively, D is TRBD2 (5 bases). This CDR3 has 14 residues. Germline loops: CDR1 LGHNA, CDR2 YSLEER. Trimming pared 0 bases from V and 5 bases from J, leaving 9 bases between. CDR3 loop: CASSQDEGLDTQYF. CDR3 DNA sequence: TGCGCCAGCAGCCAAGATGAGGGCTTAGATACGCAGTATTTT.

V gene TRBV3-1 (or the pseudogene TRBV3-2) combines with J gene TRBJ1-2; no definite D call. From germline, CDR1 is LGHDT and CDR2 YNNKEL (reference sequence). The CDR3 spans 13 residues. Trimming took off 3 bases at V and 4 bases at J, with 9 bases between the two ends. CDR3 amino acids: CASSQTGSYGYTF. CDR3 coding DNA: TGTGCCAGCAGCCAGACGGGTTCCTATGGCTACACCTTC.

The chain couples TRBV7-9 to TRBJ1-1; 7 nucleotides line up with TRBD1. CDR1 and CDR2 from the germline V gene are SEHNR and FQNEAQ (reference sequence). The CDR3 covers 15 residues. V lost 4 bases, J lost 1 base, and 6 bases stayed unmatched. The CDR3 DNA is TGTGCCAGCAGCTCCCCGACAGGGCCGAACACTGAAGCTTTCTTT. This gives the protein CASSSPTGPNTEAFF. Drawing the rest from reference TRBV7-9 and TRBJ1-1, the complete variable domain is DTGVSQNPRHKITKRGQNVTFRCDPISEHNRLYWYRQTLGQGPEFLTYFQNEAQLEKSRLLSDRFSAERPKGSFSTLEIQRTEQGDSAMYLCASSSPTGPNTEAFFGQGTRLTVV.

The chain carries TRBV27 and TRBJ1-1; no reliable D call. Germline V gene lookup returns CDR1 MNHEY and CDR2 SMNVEV (reference sequence). The CDR3 loop spans 13 amino acids. V lost 6 bases to trimming and J lost 1 base, with 9 bases between them. In DNA, the CDR3 is TGTGCCAGCAGCAGTGGTTGGAACACTGAAGCTTTCTTT. This encodes CASSSGWNTEAFF.

The chain is built from TRBV11-1 and TRBJ1-1, with D unresolved. This CDR3 contains 13 residues. Germline lookup yields CDR1 SGHAT and CDR2 FQDESV (reference sequence). The V end was cut by 6 bases, the J end by 0 bases, with 8 bases between. CDR3 sequence (DNA): TGTGCCAGCAGGATAGAGGTGAACACTGAAGCTTTCTTT. Translated: CASRIEVNTEAFF.

The chain couples TRBV5-1 to TRBJ1-4; no clear D. Deletions cut 0 bases from V and 8 bases from J, with 8 bases between. The germline V gene encodes CDR1 SGHRS and CDR2 YFSETQ. This CDR3 contains 13 residues. The CDR3 region has the DNA TGCGCCAGCAGCTTGGAAGCGCGAGAAAAACTGTTTTTT. This translates into CASSLEAREKLFF.

The chain combines TRBV5-1 with TRBJ1-6, with 7 positions matching TRBD1. This CDR3 has 12 amino acids. The germline CDR1 and CDR2 sequences are SGHRS and YFSETQ. J lost 10 bases, V lost 5 bases, and 3 bases had no gene match. CDR3 nucleotide sequence: TGCGCCAGCAGGCAGGGGGAATCACCCCTCCACTTT. Translated, it gives CASRQGESPLHF.

CDR3: CASSTGTGLGYTF. CDR3 bases: TGTGCCAGCAGCACCGGGACAGGGCTCGGCTACACCTTC. The chain is built from TRBV7-2 and TRBJ1-2; 9 bases line up with TRBD1. CDR1 is SGHTA and CDR2 is FQGNSA in the germline V gene. The CDR3 has 13 amino acids. V trimming: 5 bases; J trimming: 8 bases; junction bases outside the gene matches: 6. The full variable domain, its missing parts supplied by reference TRBV7-2 and TRBJ1-2, is GAGVSQSPSNKVTEKGKDVELRCDPISGHTALYWYRQSLGQGLEFLIYFQGNSAPDKSGLPSDRFSAERTGGSVSTLTIQRTQQEDSAVYLCASSTGTGLGYTFGSGTRLTVV.

V is TRBV14 and J is TRBJ2-7, with D perhaps TRBD1 (6 bases). CDR3 size: 15 residues. With 2 bases removed from V and 12 bases from J, the gap between germline ends came to 23 bases. Germline CDR1 SGHDN, CDR2 FVKESK. CDR3 sequence: CASSQLVGAPSLLYF. CDR3 sequence (DNA): TGTGCCAGCAGCCAACTGGTGGGGGCCCCGTCTCTCTTGTACTTC.

This clone was counted a single time. This sequence joins TRBV5-5 and TRBJ2-2; D may be TRBD2 (7 bases). V was clipped by 2 bases and J by 3 bases, with 14 bases between them. This CDR3 spans 16 amino acids. Germline V gene data show CDR1 as SGHKS and CDR2 as YYEKEE (reference sequence). This CDR3 is CASSFLGGQYTGELFF. CDR3 in DNA: TGTGCCAGCAGCTTTCTCGGGGGGCAGTACACCGGGGAGCTGTTTTTT.

About this clone itself: One end of the junction is discordant with germline, which a read error may explain. The chain links TRBV4-2 to TRBJ1-2; 8 bases fit TRBD1. The length of the CDR3 is 15 residues. The V gene's germline CDR1 is LGHNA and CDR2 YNFKEQ. CDR3 amino acids: CASSQQGAPQPSIRF. In nucleotides, the CDR3 is TGTGCCAGCAGCCAACAGGGGGCCCCGCAACCAAGCATTCGATTC.

J is TRBJ1-5 and V is TRBV3-1 (or the pseudogene TRBV3-2), with D unresolved. This CDR3 region has 14 residues. Germline CDR1 and CDR2: LGHDT and YNNKEL (reference sequence). V was trimmed by 4 bases and J by 3 bases, leaving 10 bases between them. This chain's CDR3 is CASSRGALNQPQHF. CDR3 DNA sequence: TGTGCCAGCAGCCGAGGTGCCCTCAATCAGCCCCAGCATTTT.